This T cell receptor (beta chain) was recovered during a study of beta chain features in type 1 diabetes. Points from the study as a whole: When VDJ junctions were examined, type 1 diabetes patients showed fewer insertions and more deletions. Moderate yet significant TCRB CDR3 shortening was seen in Type 1 diabetes patients in all four CD4+ subsets. Across patients, naive, central memory and Treg TCRB repertoires exhibited apparently greater similarity than was observed across healthy donors. Whether TCRB rearrangement is influenced by HLA type was left unresolved in this analysis.

Expressed TCRB transcripts were sequenced after all isolated RNA was converted to cDNA. The method was immunoSEQ multiplex PCR; TCRdb's version includes in-frame clones alone and lacks a portion of them. The sample shows about 25,000 clones, more than 65% of them seen only once. Comment on this clone: Its target is not known.

Trimming removed 1 base at V and 5 bases at J, with 9 bases between. Looked up from germline, CDR1 is SNHLY and CDR2 is FYNNEI. The CDR3 runs to 14 residues. The sample consisted of stem cell memory CD4+ T cells from blood. The chain combines TRBV2 with TRBJ2-4, with D possibly TRBD1 on 5 matching bases. This TCR was recovered from a woman between 40 and 50 years old with type 1 diabetes. The CDR3 coding sequence is TGTGCCAGCAGTGAAGTGGGGCCAGAAAACATTCAGTACTTC. It translates to CASSEVGPENIQYF.